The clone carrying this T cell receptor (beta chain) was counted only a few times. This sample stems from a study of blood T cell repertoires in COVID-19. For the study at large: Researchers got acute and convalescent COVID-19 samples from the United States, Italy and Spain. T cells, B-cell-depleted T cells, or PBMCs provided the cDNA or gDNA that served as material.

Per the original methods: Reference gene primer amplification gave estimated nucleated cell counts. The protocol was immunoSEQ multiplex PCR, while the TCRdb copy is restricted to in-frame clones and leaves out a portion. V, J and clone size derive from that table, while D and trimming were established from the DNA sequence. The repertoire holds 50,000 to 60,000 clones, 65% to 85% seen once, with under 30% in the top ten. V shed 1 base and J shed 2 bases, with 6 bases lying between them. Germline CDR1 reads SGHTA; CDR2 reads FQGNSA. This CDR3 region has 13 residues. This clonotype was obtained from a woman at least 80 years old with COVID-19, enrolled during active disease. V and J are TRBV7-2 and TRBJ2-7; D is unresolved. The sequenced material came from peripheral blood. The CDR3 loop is CASSLVEAYEQYF. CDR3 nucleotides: TGTGCCAGCAGCTTAGTTGAGGCCTACGAGCAGTACTTC.